This entry concerns a single T cell receptor beta chain. This specimen comes from a study of control samples from healthy donors and cancer patients. V lost 4 bases and J lost 1, with 18 bases in between. Germline V gene data show CDR1 as SGHRS and CDR2 as YFSETQ. This CDR3 is 17 amino acids long. Clones were sequenced by immunoSEQ multiplex PCR, and TCRdb holds only the in-frame ones, with some missing. Of about 90,000 clones listed, less than 95% are singletons. The chain joins TRBV5-1 to TRBJ1-3, with a tentative D call TRBD1 (6 bases). The material sequenced was blood. This sequence originates from a woman aged 18-29 years in good health. This CDR3 is CASSPLGGGVSGNTIYF. CDR3 bases: TGCGCCAGCAGCCCCTTAGGGGGGGGAGTATCTGGAAACACCATATATTTT.